The 16 T cell receptor beta chains below were found in one sample sequenced in a study of PD-L1 blockade in urothelial cancer. The time point denotes: pretreatment peripheral blood. TCRdb's table, derived via immunoSEQ multiplex PCR, lists solely in-frame clones and lacks some. Of 60,000 to 75,000 clones listed, around 85% are singletons. This sample comprised PBMCs, obtained around atezolizumab (anti-PD-L1) treatment. Receptor source: a man aged 55-75 years with urothelial cancer.

The rearrangement links TRBV27 to TRBJ2-5; 9 bases agree with TRBD1. There are 15 residues in the CDR3. Germline lookup yields CDR1 MNHEY and CDR2 SMNVEV (reference sequence). V dropped 3 bases and J dropped 4; count of bases not matched to a gene: 6. DNA for the CDR3: TGTGCCAGCAGTTTCACAGGGGGCCTTCTAGAGACCCAGTACTTC. It codes for CASSFTGGLLETQYF.

The chain uses TRBV5-5 and TRBJ1-1; TRBD1 matches at 8 bases. CDR1 is SGHKS and CDR2 is YYEKEE in the germline V gene (reference sequence). Germline trimming cut 4 bases from V and 0 bases from J; bases unmatched to any gene: 5. This CDR3 has 15 amino acids. CDR3: CASSATTGVNTEAFF. The CDR3 region has the DNA TGTGCCAGCAGCGCTACGACAGGGGTGAACACTGAAGCTTTCTTT.

This clone was seen once. Different DNA sequences within this sample yield the same CDR3. The chain has TRBV10-1 and TRBJ2-1, with a weak D call TRBD2 (6 bases). Trimming removed 3 bases at V and 3 bases at J, with 12 bases between. Germline-derived CDR1 and CDR2 are WNHNN and SYGVQD (reference sequence). This CDR3 spans 15 amino acids. Written as DNA, the CDR3 is TGCGCCAGCAGTGACGGGAGCGCCGGCTACAATGAGCAGTTCTTC. This translates into CASSDGSAGYNEQFF.

The chain recombines TRBV6-1 with TRBJ2-3; 10 bases are shared with TRBD2. The CDR3 consists of 15 residues. V gave up 4 bases and J gave up 1 base; unmatched junction bases: 2. Germline V gene lookup returns CDR1 MNHNS and CDR2 SASEGT. In DNA, the CDR3 is TGTGCCAGCAGTGCCAGCGGGGGGGGCACAGATACGCAGTATTTT. Encoded protein: CASSASGGGTDTQYF.

This sequence joins TRBV5-1 and TRBJ1-6; possible D gene TRBD1, 6 bases. V shed 0 bases and J shed 9 bases, with 13 bases lying between them. The CDR3 is 15 amino acids. Per the germline V gene, CDR1 is SGHRS and CDR2 is YFSETQ. CDR3 nucleotide sequence: TGCGCCAGCAGCTTGGGAGGGGGGGGAGCTTCACCCCTCCACTTT. Protein sequence: CASSLGGGGASPLHF. The full variable domain, completed using reference TRBV5-1 and TRBJ1-6, is KAGVTQTPRYLIKTRGQQVTLSCSPISGHRSVSWYQQTPGQGLQFLFEYFSETQRNKGNFPGRFSGRQFSNSRSEMNVSTLELGDSALYLCASSLGGGGASPLHFGNGTRLTVT.

The rearrangement joins TRBV6-6 to TRBJ1-2, with 8 bases lining up with TRBD1. The CDR3 has 14 residues. CDR1 MNHNY and CDR2 SVGAGI come from the germline V gene (reference sequence). The V gene end was trimmed by 6 bases and the J gene end by 4 bases; junction bases not matched to a gene: 7. The CDR3 coding sequence is TGTGCCAGCAGACTTGACAGGGGACCCTATGGCTACACCTTC. As protein: CASRLDRGPYGYTF.

The CDR3 is CASSLSGGPYNEQFF. The CDR3 DNA is TGTGCCAGCAGTTTATCCGGGGGGCCCTACAATGAGCAGTTCTTC. This chain links TRBV27 with TRBJ2-1; tentatively, D is TRBD2 (7 bases). Germline CDR1 and CDR2: MNHEY and SMNVEV (reference sequence). V was clipped by 0 bases and J by 2 bases, with 8 bases between them. The CDR3 is 15 residues long.

The chain recombines TRBV7-9 with TRBJ2-7, with D uncertain. CDR3 length equals 15 residues. V lost 1 base to trimming and J lost 7 bases, with 17 bases between them. Germline CDR1 is SEHNR and CDR2 is FQNEAQ (reference sequence). CDR3 protein: CASSLGVLRGEEQYF. The CDR3 DNA reads TGTGCCAGCAGCTTAGGGGTGCTCCGAGGCGAGGAGCAGTACTTC.

This chain uses TRBV19 with TRBJ2-2; TRBD1 matches at 11 bases. The CDR3 totals 15 residues. The germline V gene encodes CDR1 LNHDA and CDR2 SQIVND (reference sequence). Germline trimming cut 8 bases from V and 7 bases from J; bases unmatched to any gene: 9. The CDR3 nucleotides are TGTGCCAGTTCAACCGGGACAGGGGGATTCGGGGAGCTGTTTTTT. Amino acids: CASSTGTGGFGELFF.

The chain combines TRBV5-1 with TRBJ1-1; D may be TRBD1 (5 bases). Germline V gives CDR1 SGHRS, CDR2 YFSETQ. The CDR3 runs to 16 residues. The ends were cut back, 4 bases at V and 3 bases at J, with 19 bases in the middle. CDR3: CASSPGVSGRHTEAFF. Written as DNA, the CDR3 is TGCGCCAGCAGCCCGGGGGTTTCTGGGCGACACACTGAAGCTTTCTTT.

The V call is TRBV30, the J call TRBJ1-5, with D perhaps TRBD1 (5 bases). Germline-derived CDR1 and CDR2 are GTSNPN and SVGIG (reference sequence). This CDR3 contains 13 residues. Trimming took 5 bases from V and 9 from J, leaving 17 bases between them. The CDR3 DNA follows: TGTGCCTGGGAAGACAGCCCATCGGGGCCCCAGCATTTT. Its translation is CAWEDSPSGPQHF.

The rearrangement links TRBV7-2 to TRBJ2-4; TRBD2 agrees at 9 bases. V was clipped by 4 bases and J by 2 bases; unmatched bases: 3. CDR1 and CDR2 (germline): SGHTA, FQGNSA. CDR3 length: 15 residues. CDR3 DNA: TGTGCCAGCAGCTCCGCGGGGGGGACCAAAAACATTCAGTACTTC. Translated: CASSSAGGTKNIQYF.

This clone was observed once. This chain connects TRBV20-1 to TRBJ2-7, with D possibly matching TRBD1 (5 bases). This CDR3 spans 11 amino acids. Germline CDR1 is DFQATT and CDR2 is SNEGSKA (reference sequence). Deletions cut 0 bases from V and 6 bases from J, with 6 bases between. CDR3 nucleotide sequence: TGCAGTGCTAGAGATGGGGCCGAGCAGTACTTC. This sequence encodes CSARDGAEQYF.

CDR3 amino acids: CASNRASGGWVSGELFF. The CDR3 DNA reads TGCGCCAGCAACCGGGCTAGCGGGGGCTGGGTCTCCGGGGAGCTGTTTTTT. The chain links TRBV5-1 to TRBJ2-2; 10 nucleotides agree with TRBD2. Germline V lookup: CDR1 SGHRS, CDR2 YFSETQ. This CDR3 is built from 17 residues. V lost 6 bases to trimming and J lost 6 bases; unmatched junction nucleotides: 14.

This clone was seen a few times. This CDR3 is also generated by other DNA sequences in the sample. The chain couples TRBV13 to TRBJ2-5; D gene uncertain. Germline assignment: CDR1 PRHDT and CDR2 FYEKMQ (reference sequence). V lost 3 bases and J lost 5, with 4 bases in between. The CDR3 has 11 residues. Written as DNA, the CDR3 is TGTGCCAGCAGCTTCGGGGAGACCCAGTACTTC. This gives the protein CASSFGETQYF.

The DNA for the CDR3 is TGTGCCAGCAGCTTAGTTCGACTAGCGGGGTCCGGGGAGCTGTTTTTT. Residues: CASSLVRLAGSGELFF. The chain carries TRBV7-2 and TRBJ2-2; 11 positions match TRBD2. Germline V gene lookup returns CDR1 SGHTA and CDR2 FQGNSA. The CDR3 is 16 residues long. Trimming at V came to 1 base and at J to 6 bases, leaving 4 bases not matched to a gene.